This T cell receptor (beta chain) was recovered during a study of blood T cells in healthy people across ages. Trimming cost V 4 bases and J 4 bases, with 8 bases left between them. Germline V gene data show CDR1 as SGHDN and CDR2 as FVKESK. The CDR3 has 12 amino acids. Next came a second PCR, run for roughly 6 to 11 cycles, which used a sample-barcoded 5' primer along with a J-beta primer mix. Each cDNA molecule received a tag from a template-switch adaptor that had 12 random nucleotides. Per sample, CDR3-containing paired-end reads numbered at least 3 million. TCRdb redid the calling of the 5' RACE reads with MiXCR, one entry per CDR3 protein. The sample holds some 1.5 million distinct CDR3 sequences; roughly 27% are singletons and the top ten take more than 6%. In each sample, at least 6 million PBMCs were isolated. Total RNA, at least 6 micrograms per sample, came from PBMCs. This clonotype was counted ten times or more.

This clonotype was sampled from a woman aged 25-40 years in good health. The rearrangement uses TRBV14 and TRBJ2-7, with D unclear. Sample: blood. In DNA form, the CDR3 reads TGTGCCAGCAGCCGAAACTGGTACGAGCAGTACTTC. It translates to CASSRNWYEQYF.